The 9 T cell receptor beta chains below come from one sample, sequenced in a study of blood T cell repertoires in COVID-19. Profiled with immunoSEQ multiplex PCR; TCRdb holds only in-frame clones, not every one. Seen here are a few hundred thousand clones, roughly 84% observed once, and the top ten hold approximately 0.93%. Sequencing was performed on PBMCs or T cells enriched from blood (not recorded which). The receptors originated from a woman in her 30s who had recovered from COVID-19.

The chain links TRBV19 to TRBJ1-2; 8 bases are shared with TRBD1. Germline CDR1 reads LNHDA; CDR2 reads SQIVND (reference sequence). This CDR3 has 14 amino acids. V dropped 5 bases and J dropped 0; count of bases not matched to a gene: 2. The CDR3 loop is CASSRTGTNYGYTF. The CDR3 region has the DNA TGTGCCAGTAGTCGGACAGGGACTAACTATGGCTACACCTTC.

The rearrangement uses TRBV5-4 and TRBJ2-1, with D tentatively TRBD1 (6 bases). The CDR3 has 16 amino acids. Germline V CDR1 and CDR2: SGHNT, YYREEE (reference sequence). Trimming took 5 bases from V and 5 from J, leaving 20 bases between them. The CDR3 bases are TGTGCCAGCAGTCCAAACAGGGCCCGTTGGAACAATGAGCAGTTCTTC. This gives the protein CASSPNRARWNNEQFF.

This clone was seen just once. The chain couples TRBV5-4 to TRBJ2-1, with a tentative D call TRBD1 (5 bases). Germline V gene sequence: CDR1 SGHNT, CDR2 YYREEE (reference sequence). With 0 bases removed from V and 7 bases from J, the gap between germline ends came to 14 bases. The CDR3 covers 15 residues. Written as DNA, the CDR3 is TGTGCCAGCAGCTTGGGGGGCGACAGATCAAATGAGCAGTTCTTC. The encoded protein is CASSLGGDRSNEQFF.

The chain is built from TRBV5-5 and TRBJ2-5; D perhaps matches TRBD2 (6 bases). CDR3 length: 17 residues. The germline gives CDR1 SGHKS, CDR2 YYEKEE (reference sequence). Trimming left V 0 bases short and J 2 bases short, with 17 bases between. The CDR3 DNA reads as TGTGCCAGCAGCTTGGCACGCGATTCCAGCGGGCAAGAGACCCAGTACTTC. This codes for CASSLARDSSGQETQYF.

This chain connects TRBV6-1 to TRBJ2-5; D is perhaps TRBD2 (5 bases). The CDR3 covers 19 residues. CDR1 and CDR2 from the germline V gene are MNHNS and SASEGT. V was trimmed by 2 bases and J by 3 bases, leaving 25 bases between them. CDR3 in amino acids: CASSEPPGRLRRWEETQYF. CDR3 coding DNA: TGTGCCAGCAGTGAACCGCCAGGCCGACTCCGGAGGTGGGAAGAGACCCAGTACTTC.

The V call is TRBV5-6, the J call TRBJ1-5; 7 bases match TRBD1. CDR1 and CDR2 (germline): SGHDT, YYEEEE. V lost 2 bases, J lost 6 bases, and 8 bases stayed unmatched. This CDR3 comprises 15 residues. CDR3 amino acids: CASSFRGRGGQPQHF. The CDR3 DNA follows: TGTGCCAGCAGCTTTAGGGGGCGAGGTGGTCAGCCCCAGCATTTT.

This chain joins TRBV5-1 and TRBJ2-7; 7 bases align to TRBD2. The CDR3 has 15 amino acids. Looked up from germline, CDR1 is SGHRS and CDR2 is YFSETQ. V lost 2 bases and J lost 7; bases outside the gene matches: 12. The CDR3 coding sequence is TGCGCCAGCAGCTTAACCGGGACTAACGATGGGGAGCAGTACTTC. Its translation: CASSLTGTNDGEQYF.

This chain connects TRBV9 to TRBJ1-2, with 7 bases matching TRBD1. J lost 4 bases, V lost 4 bases, and 10 bases had no gene match. The CDR3 is 15 residues long. Germline V gene sequence: CDR1 SGDLS, CDR2 YYNGEE. The CDR3 bases are TGTGCCAGCAGCCCTAGCTGGGACAGCTCCTATGGCTACACCTTC. As protein: CASSPSWDSSYGYTF. The full variable domain, rest sourced from reference TRBV9 and TRBJ1-2, is DSGVTQTPKHLITATGQRVTLRCSPRSGDLSVYWYQQSLDQGLQFLIQYYNGEERAKGNILERFSAQQFPDLHSELNLSSLELGDSALYFCASSPSWDSSYGYTFGSGTRLTVV.

This chain connects TRBV5-4 to TRBJ2-3; 10 nucleotides agree with TRBD2. With V trimmed by 1 base and J by 4 bases, 6 bases remained unmatched. This CDR3 spans 16 amino acids. Germline V gene sequence: CDR1 SGHNT, CDR2 YYREEE (reference sequence). The CDR3 here is CASSLKSGGAPDTQYF. The CDR3 DNA follows: TGTGCCAGCAGCTTGAAAAGCGGGGGGGCCCCAGATACGCAGTATTTT.